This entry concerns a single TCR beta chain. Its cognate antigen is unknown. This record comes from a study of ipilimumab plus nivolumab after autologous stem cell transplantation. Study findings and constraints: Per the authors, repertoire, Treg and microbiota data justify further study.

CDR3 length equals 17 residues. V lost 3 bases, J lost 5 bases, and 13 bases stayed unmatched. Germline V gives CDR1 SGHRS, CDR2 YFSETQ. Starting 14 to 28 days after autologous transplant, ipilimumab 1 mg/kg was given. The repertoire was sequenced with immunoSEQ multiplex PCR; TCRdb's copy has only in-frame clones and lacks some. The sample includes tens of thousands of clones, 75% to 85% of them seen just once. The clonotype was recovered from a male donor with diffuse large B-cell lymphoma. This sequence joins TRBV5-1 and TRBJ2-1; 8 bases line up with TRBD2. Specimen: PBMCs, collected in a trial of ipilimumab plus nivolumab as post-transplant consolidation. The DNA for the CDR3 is TGCGCCAGCAGCTCGCCATCGGGGACTAGGGTAAACAATGAGCAGTTCTTC. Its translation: CASSSPSGTRVNNEQFF.